This TCR beta chain was observed in a study of control samples from healthy donors and cancer patients. The protocol was immunoSEQ multiplex PCR, while the TCRdb copy is restricted to in-frame clones and leaves out a portion. The sample has tens of thousands of clones, approximately 93% seen once; the top ten hold over 1.3%. CDR1 and CDR2 from the germline V gene are SGHTA and FQGNSA. Trimming left V 4 bases short and J 9 bases short, with 19 bases between. This CDR3 has 15 amino acids. Sequencing input: blood. The clonotype was recovered from a woman aged 25 to 39 in good health. V gene TRBV7-2 combines with J gene TRBJ2-1; no reliable D call. The CDR3: CASSSDRNSASEQFF. CDR3 nucleotide sequence: TGTGCCAGCAGCTCCGACCGAAATTCGGCCAGTGAGCAGTTCTTC.